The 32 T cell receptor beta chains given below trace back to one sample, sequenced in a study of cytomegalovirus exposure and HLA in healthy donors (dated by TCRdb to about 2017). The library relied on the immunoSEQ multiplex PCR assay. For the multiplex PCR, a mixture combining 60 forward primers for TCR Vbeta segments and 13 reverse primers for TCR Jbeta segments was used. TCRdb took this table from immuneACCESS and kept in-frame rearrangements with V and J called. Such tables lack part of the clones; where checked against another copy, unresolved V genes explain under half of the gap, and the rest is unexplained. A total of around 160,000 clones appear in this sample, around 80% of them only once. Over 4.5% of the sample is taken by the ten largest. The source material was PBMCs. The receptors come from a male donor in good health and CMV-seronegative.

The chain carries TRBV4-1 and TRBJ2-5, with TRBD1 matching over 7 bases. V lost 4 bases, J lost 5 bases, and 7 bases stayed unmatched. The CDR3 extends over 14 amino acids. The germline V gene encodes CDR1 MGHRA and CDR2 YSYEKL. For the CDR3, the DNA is TGCGCCAGCAGCCTGACAGGGCTGGGGGAGACCCAGTACTTC. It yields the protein CASSLTGLGETQYF.

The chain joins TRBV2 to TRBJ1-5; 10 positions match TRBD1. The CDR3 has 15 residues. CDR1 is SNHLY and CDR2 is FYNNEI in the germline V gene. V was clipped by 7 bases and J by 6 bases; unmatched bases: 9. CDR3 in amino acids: CASNLGQGVGQPQHF. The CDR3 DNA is TGTGCCAGCAACCTCGGACAGGGGGTCGGTCAGCCCCAGCATTTT.

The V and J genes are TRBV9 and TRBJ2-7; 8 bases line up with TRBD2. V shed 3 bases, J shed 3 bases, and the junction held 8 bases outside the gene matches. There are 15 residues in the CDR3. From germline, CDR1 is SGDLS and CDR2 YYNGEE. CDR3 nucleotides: TGTGCCAGCAGCGCGTCTAGCGGGCCCGACTACGAGCAGTACTTC. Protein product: CASSASSGPDYEQYF.

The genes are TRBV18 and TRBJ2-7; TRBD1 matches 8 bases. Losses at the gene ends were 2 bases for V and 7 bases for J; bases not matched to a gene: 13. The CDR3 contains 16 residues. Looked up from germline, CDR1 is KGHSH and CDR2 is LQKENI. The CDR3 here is CASSPSGRDRGWEQYF. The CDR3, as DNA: TGTGCCAGCTCACCATCCGGTCGAGACAGGGGCTGGGAGCAGTACTTC.

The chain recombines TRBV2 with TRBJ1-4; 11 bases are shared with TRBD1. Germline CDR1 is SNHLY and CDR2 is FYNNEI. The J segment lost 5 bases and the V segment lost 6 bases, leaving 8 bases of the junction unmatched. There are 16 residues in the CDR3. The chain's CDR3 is CASSSLGQGENEKLFF. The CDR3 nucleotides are TGTGCCAGCAGCTCCTTGGGACAGGGGGAAAATGAAAAACTGTTTTTT. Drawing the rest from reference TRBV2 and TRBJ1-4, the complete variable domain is EPEVTQTPSHQVTQMGQEVILRCVPISNHLYFYWYRQILGQKVEFLVSFYNNEISEKSEIFDDQFSVERPDGSNFTLKIRSTKLEDSAMYFCASSSLGQGENEKLFFGSGTQLSVL.

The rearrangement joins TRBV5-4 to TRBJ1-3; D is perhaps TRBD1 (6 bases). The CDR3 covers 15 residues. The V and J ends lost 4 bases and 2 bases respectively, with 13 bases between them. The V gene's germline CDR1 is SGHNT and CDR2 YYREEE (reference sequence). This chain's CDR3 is CASSLGQTTGNTIYF. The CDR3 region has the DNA TGTGCCAGCAGCCTTGGACAGACAACTGGAAACACCATATATTTT.

The CDR3, as DNA: TGTGCCAGCGTCCGGGACACCAATCAGCCCCAGCATTTT. Translated: CASVRDTNQPQHF. The chain links TRBV2 to TRBJ1-5; weak D call: TRBD1 (6 bases). CDR1 is SNHLY, CDR2 FYNNEI, per germline. The V end was cut by 8 bases, the J end by 3 bases, with 11 bases between. This CDR3 region has 13 residues.

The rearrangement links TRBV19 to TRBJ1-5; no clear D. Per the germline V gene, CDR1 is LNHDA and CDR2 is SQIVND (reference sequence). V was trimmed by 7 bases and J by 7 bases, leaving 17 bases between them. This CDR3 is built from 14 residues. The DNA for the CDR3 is TGTGCCAGTACGGTCCGGCCGGGTTACCAGCCCCAGCATTTT. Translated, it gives CASTVRPGYQPQHF.

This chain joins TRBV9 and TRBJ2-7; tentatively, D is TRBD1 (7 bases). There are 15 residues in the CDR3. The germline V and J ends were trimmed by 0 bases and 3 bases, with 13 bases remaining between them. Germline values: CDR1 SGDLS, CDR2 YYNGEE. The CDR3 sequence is CASSVGGTELYEQYF. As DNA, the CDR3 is TGTGCCAGCAGCGTAGGCGGGACAGAACTCTACGAGCAGTACTTC.

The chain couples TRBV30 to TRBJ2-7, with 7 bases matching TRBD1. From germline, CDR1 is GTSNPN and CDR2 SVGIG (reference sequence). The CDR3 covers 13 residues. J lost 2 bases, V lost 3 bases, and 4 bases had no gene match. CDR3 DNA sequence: TGTGCCTGGAGCCGGGACAGCCCCTACGAGCAGTACTTC. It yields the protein CAWSRDSPYEQYF.

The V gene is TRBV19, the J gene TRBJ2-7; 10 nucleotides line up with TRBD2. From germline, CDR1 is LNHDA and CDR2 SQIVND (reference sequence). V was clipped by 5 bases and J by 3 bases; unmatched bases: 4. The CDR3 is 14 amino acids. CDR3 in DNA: TGTGCCAGTAGTCCCCTAGCGGGAGACTACGAGCAGTACTTC. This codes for CASSPLAGDYEQYF.

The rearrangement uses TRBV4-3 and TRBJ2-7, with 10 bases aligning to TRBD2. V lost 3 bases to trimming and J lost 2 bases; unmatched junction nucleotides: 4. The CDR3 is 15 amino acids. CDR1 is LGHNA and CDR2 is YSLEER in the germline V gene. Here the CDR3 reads CASSHRTSGPYEQYF. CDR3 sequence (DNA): TGCGCCAGCAGCCATAGGACTAGCGGTCCCTACGAGCAGTACTTC.

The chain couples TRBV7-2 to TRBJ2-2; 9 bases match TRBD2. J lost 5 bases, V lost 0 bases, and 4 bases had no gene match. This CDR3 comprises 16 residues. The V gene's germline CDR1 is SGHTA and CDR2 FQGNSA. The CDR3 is CASSLAVAGATGELFF. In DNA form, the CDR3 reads TGTGCCAGCAGCTTAGCAGTAGCGGGAGCAACCGGGGAGCTGTTTTTT.

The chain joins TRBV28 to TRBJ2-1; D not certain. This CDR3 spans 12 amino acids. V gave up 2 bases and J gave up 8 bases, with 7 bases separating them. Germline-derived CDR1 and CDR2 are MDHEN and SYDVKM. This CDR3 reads CASSLPGYEQFF. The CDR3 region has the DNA TGTGCCAGCAGTTTACCCGGGTATGAGCAGTTCTTC.

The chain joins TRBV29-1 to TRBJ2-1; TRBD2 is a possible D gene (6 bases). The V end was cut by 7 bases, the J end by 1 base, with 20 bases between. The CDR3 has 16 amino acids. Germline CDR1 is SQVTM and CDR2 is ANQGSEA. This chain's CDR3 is CSAGLGSLGSYNEQFF. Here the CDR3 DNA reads TGCAGCGCTGGCCTCGGGAGTTTAGGTTCCTACAATGAGCAGTTCTTC.

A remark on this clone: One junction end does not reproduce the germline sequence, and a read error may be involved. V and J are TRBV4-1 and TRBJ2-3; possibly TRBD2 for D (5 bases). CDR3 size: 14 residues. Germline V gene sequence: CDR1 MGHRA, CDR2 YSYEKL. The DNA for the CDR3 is TGCGCCAGCAGCCCGAGGGATCTCACAAATACGCAGTATTTT. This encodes CASSPRDLTNTQYF.

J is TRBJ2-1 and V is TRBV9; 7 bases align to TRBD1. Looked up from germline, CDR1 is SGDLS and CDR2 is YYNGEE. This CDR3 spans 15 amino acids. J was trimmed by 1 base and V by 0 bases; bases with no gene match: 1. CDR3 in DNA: TGTGCCAGCAGCGTAGTGACAGGGTCCTACAATGAGCAGTTCTTC. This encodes CASSVVTGSYNEQFF.

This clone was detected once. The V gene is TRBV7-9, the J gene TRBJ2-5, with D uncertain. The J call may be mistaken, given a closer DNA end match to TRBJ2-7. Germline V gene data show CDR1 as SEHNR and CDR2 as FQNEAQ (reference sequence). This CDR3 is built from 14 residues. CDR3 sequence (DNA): TGTGCCAGCAGCTTAGGAGACTTGTACTACGAGCAGTACTTC. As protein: CASSLGDLYYEQYF.

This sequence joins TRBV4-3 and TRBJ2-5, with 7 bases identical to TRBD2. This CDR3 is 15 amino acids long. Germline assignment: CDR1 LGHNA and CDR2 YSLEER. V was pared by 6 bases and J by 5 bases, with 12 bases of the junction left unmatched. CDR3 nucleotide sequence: TGCGCCAGCAGTTCCAAATTGGAGGGAGGGGAGACCCAGTACTTC. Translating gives CASSSKLEGGETQYF.

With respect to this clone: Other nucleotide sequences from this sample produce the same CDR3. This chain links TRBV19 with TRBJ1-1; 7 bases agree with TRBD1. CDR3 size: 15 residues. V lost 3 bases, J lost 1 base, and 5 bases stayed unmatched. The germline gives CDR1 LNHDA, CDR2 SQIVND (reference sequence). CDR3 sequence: CASSIPRTGNTEAFF. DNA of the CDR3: TGTGCCAGTAGTATTCCCCGGACAGGGAACACTGAAGCTTTCTTT.

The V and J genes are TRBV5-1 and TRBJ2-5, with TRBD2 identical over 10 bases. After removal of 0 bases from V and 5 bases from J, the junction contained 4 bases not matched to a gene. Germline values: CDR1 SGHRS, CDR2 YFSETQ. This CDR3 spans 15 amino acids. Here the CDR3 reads CASSLGVTSGETQYF. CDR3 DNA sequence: TGCGCCAGCAGCTTGGGGGTGACTAGCGGGGAGACCCAGTACTTC. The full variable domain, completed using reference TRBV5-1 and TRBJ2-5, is KAGVTQTPRYLIKTRGQQVTLSCSPISGHRSVSWYQQTPGQGLQFLFEYFSETQRNKGNFPGRFSGRQFSNSRSEMNVSTLELGDSALYLCASSLGVTSGETQYFGPGTRLLVL.

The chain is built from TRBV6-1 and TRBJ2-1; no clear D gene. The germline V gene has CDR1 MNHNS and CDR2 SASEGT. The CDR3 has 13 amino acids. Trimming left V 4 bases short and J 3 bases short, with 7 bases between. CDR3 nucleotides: TGTGCCAGCAGTGCCCCCGGCTACAATGAGCAGTTCTTC. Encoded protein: CASSAPGYNEQFF.

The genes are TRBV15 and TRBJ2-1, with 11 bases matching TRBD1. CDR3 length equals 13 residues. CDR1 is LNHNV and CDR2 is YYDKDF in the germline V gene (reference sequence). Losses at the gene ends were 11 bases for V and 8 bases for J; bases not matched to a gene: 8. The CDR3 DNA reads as TGTGCCTCCGGGACAGGGGGTATCGATGAGCAGTTCTTC. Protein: CASGTGGIDEQFF.

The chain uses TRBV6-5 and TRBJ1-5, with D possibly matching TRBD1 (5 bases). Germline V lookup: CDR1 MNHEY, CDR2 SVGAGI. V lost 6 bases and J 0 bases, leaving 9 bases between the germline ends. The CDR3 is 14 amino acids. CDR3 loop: CASRLTVSNQPQHF. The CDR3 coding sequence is TGTGCCAGCAGGCTGACAGTTAGCAATCAGCCCCAGCATTTT.

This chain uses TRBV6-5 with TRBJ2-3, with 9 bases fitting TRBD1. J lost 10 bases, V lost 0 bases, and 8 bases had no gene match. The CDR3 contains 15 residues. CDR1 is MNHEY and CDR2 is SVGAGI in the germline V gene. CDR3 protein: CASSYSIYRTGAQYF. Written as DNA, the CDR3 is TGTGCCAGCAGTTACTCGATCTACCGGACAGGGGCGCAGTATTTT.

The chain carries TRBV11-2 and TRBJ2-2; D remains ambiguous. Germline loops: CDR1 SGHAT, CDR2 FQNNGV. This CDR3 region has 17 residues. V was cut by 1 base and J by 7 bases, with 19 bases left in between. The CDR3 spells CASSLALSVVLDGELFF. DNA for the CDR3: TGTGCCAGCAGCTTAGCGCTAAGTGTCGTTTTAGACGGGGAGCTGTTTTTT.

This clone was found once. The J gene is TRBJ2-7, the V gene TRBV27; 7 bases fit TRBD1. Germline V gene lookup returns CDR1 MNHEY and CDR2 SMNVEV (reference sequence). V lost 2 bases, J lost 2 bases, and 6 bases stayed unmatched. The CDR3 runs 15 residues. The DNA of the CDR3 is TGTGCCAGCAGTTTAGGGGCAGGGGGTCCCTACGAGCAGTACTTC. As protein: CASSLGAGGPYEQYF.

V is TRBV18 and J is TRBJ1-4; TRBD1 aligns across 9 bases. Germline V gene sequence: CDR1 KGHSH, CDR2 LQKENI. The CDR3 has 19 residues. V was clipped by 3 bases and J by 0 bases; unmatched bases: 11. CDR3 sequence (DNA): TGTGCCAGCTCACCGTTAATACCGGGACAGGGCGCAACTAATGAAAAACTGTTTTTT. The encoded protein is CASSPLIPGQGATNEKLFF.

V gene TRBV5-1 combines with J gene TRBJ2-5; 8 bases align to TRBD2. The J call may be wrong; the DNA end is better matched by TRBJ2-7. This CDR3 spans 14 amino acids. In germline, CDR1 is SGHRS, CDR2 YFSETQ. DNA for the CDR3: TGCGCCAGCAGCCCGAGCGGGAGAGGGGGCGAGCAGTACTTC. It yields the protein CASSPSGRGGEQYF.

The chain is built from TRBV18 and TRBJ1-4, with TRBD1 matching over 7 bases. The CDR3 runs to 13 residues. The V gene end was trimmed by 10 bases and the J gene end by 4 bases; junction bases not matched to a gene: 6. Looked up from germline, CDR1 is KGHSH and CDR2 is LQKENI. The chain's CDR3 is CATTGTDNEKLFF. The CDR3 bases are TGTGCCACCACCGGGACAGATAATGAAAAACTGTTTTTT. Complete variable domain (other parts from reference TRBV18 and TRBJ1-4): NAGVMQNPRHLVRRRGQEARLRCSPMKGHSHVYWYRQLPEEGLKFMVYLQKENIIDESGMPKERFSAEFPKEGPSILRIQQVVRGDSAAYFCATTGTDNEKLFFGSGTQLSVL.

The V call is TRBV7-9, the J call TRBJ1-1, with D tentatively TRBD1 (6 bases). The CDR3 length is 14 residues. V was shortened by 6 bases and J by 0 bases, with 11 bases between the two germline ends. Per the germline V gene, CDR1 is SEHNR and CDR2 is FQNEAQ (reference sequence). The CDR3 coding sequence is TGTGCCAGCAGTTCTCGGACAGTGAACACTGAAGCTTTCTTT. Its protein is CASSSRTVNTEAFF.

CDR3 in amino acids: CASSSGLGSYEQYF. The CDR3 nucleotides are TGTGCCAGTAGTTCGGGACTCGGGTCCTACGAGCAGTACTTC. The J gene is TRBJ2-7, the V gene TRBV19, with D perhaps matching TRBD2 (6 bases). The ends were cut back, 5 bases at V and 1 base at J, with 12 bases in the middle. The CDR3 has 14 amino acids. CDR1 is LNHDA, CDR2 SQIVND, per germline (reference sequence).